Here is one T cell receptor (beta chain) with its context. V shed 3 bases, J shed 2 bases, and the junction held 6 bases outside the gene matches. This CDR3 contains 17 residues. These data are taken from a study of blood T cell repertoires in COVID-19. Here immunoSEQ multiplex PCR was the method, and the copy in TCRdb shows in-frame clones only, minus some. The sample has roughly 250,000 clones; around four fifths are singletons. The sequence came from an older woman with active or convalescent COVID-19. Sequenced input: peripheral blood. The genes are TRBV23-1 and TRBJ2-5; 13 nucleotides match TRBD2. TRBV23-1 is sorted into the ORF group, with uncertain function. The CDR3 region is CASSHPGLAGFQETQYF. The CDR3 nucleotides are TGCGCCAGCAGTCATCCGGGACTAGCGGGGTTTCAAGAGACCCAGTACTTC.